The subject of this entry is one T cell receptor beta chain. The target antigen is unknown. The PCR contained 60 Vbeta and 13 Jbeta primers. Some clones are missing from TCRdb's copy, which holds only in-frame ones; the method was immunoSEQ multiplex PCR. Of 140,000 to 150,000 clones in the sample, about 74% were seen once. The donors (healthy individuals) were bone marrow donors. CDR3 length: 13 residues. V was clipped by 6 bases and J by 4 bases; unmatched bases: 3. Germline V gene sequence: CDR1 MDHEN, CDR2 SYDVKM. The data derive from a study of cytomegalovirus exposure and HLA in healthy donors. General study findings and limits: In a later analysis, parvovirus B19, influenza, CMV and Epstein-Barr virus appeared linked to several top co-occurrence clusters. Rarity characterized most TCR sequences, yet some public TCRs appeared in many donors.

The chain has TRBV28 and TRBJ2-7; 10 bases agree with TRBD1. Sequenced material: PBMCs. The clonotype was recovered from a middle-aged woman in good health and CMV-seronegative. The CDR3 is CASRTGGEYEQYF. Here the CDR3 DNA reads TGTGCCAGCAGGACAGGGGGCGAATACGAGCAGTACTTC.